The T cell receptor (beta chain) under discussion was sequenced for a study of T-cell memory formation after mild COVID-19. Overall study findings and caveats: Specificity for SARS-CoV-2 was not confirmed among the second-wave clones peaking on day 37. Contracting clones, day 15 to 85, had balanced CD4/CD8, and later expanders favored CD4+. The main location of contracting CD4+ clones was CM and EM, and that of contracting CD8+ clones was EMRA.

The CDR3 has 15 residues. With 4 bases removed from V and 10 bases from J, the gap between germline ends came to 18 bases. CDR1 SGDLS and CDR2 YYNGEE come from the germline V gene. At least ten counts were recorded for this clonotype. Antigen unknown. From the 5' RACE reads, TCRdb called clonotypes with MiXCR, one entry per CDR3 protein. The table records tens of thousands of distinct CDR3 sequences, 7.3% of them present only once. This clonotype was obtained from a man in his late teens or twenties who had mild COVID-19 (a few samples of this study predate the infection). Cell type and time point are not known. The V call is TRBV9, the J call TRBJ1-6; TRBD1 is a possible D gene (6 bases). Specimen: PBMCs or a T cell subset sorted from them (not recorded which). DNA for the CDR3: TGTGCCAGCAGCTCAGGGGTAGGGCTAGGGTCACCCCTCCACTTT. The encoded protein is CASSSGVGLGSPLHF.